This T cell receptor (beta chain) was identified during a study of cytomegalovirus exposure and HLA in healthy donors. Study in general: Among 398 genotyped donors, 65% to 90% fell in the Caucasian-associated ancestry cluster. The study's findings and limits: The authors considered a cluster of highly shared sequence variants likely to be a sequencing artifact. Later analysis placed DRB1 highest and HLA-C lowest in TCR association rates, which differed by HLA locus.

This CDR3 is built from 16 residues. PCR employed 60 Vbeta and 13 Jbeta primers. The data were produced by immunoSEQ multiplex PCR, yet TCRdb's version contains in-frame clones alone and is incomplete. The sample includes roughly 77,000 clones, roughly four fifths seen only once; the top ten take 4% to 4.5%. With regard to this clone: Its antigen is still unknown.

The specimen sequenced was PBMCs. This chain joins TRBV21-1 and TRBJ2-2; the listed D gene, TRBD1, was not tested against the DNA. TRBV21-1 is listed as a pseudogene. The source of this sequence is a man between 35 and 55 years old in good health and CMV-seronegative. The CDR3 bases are TGTGCCAGCAGCATTTTGACAGGGATGAACACCGGGGAGCTGTTTTTT. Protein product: CASSILTGMNTGELFF.